This T cell receptor beta chain derives from a study of T cell changes during pregnancy in multiple sclerosis (dated by TCRdb to between 2018 and 2020). As for the study more broadly: In women with multiple sclerosis, the researchers looked at how the T cell repertoire shifted as pregnancy progressed.

To note about this clone: This receptor's antigen is unknown. No per-base quality is available; no much larger clone lies one base away.

The CDR1 and CDR2 encoded by the germline V gene (reference sequence) are MNHNY and SVGAGI. V is pruned by 7 bases and J by 7 bases, leaving 10 bases of the junction without a gene match. The cysteine opens and the phenylalanine closes a CDR3 of 14 amino acids. CDR3 DNA is the only sequence kept; it has 42 bases, read in frame from the first base. Libraries were constructed by the immunoSEQ multiplex PCR assay. In its TCRdb copy, this immuneACCESS table keeps in-frame sequences only and misses some clones. Where compared with another copy, unresolved V genes explain less than half of these, and the others have no known cause. The sample yields tens of thousands of clones; over 80% were counted once. The ten largest account for 0.64% of the sample.

The chain uses TRBV6-6 and TRBJ2-1; 7 junctional bases match TRBD1. Sequencing used CD4+ T cells from peripheral blood mononuclear cells, obtained after pregnancy. The clonotype originates from a female donor with multiple sclerosis, enrolled in a pregnancy study. The CDR3 region reads CASIRGSLSNEQFF. The DNA is as follows: TGTGCCAGCATCAGGGGGTCCCTAAGTAATGAGCAGTTCTTC.